Listed here are 26 T cell receptor beta chains from one sample, sequenced in a study of identical twins. TCRdb re-derived calls from the 5' RACE reads in MiXCR, one entry per CDR3 protein. The table shows about 290,000 distinct CDR3 sequences, with around 9.7% occurring only once. The data also belong to a second study, concerning yellow fever vaccine responses in identical twins.

Sequencing used CD8+ T cells sorted from blood. All receptors come from a woman in her late teens or twenties in good health.

This clonotype was picked up many times. This chain uses TRBV9 with TRBJ1-2; a weak D match, TRBD1 (5 bases). Germline CDR1 and CDR2: SGDLS and YYNGEE. V dropped 3 bases and J dropped 12 bases, with 12 bases sitting between them. The CDR3 extends over 11 amino acids. The CDR3 loop is CASSAGGVHTF. In DNA, the CDR3 is TGTGCCAGCAGCGCGGGGGGGGTACACACCTTC.

The genes are TRBV7-3 and TRBJ2-6; TRBD2 is a possible D gene (5 bases). The CDR3 runs 17 residues. Trimming cost V 3 bases and J 0 bases, with 12 bases left between them. Germline assignment: CDR1 SGHTA and CDR2 FQGTGA. CDR3 region: CASSLVGVTSGANVLTF. CDR3 in DNA: TGTGCCAGCAGCTTGGTCGGGGTCACCTCTGGGGCCAACGTCCTGACTTTC.

The sample holds many counts of this clonotype. The chain is built from TRBV7-9 and TRBJ1-1; TRBD1 might be the D (6 bases). The length of the CDR3 is 12 residues. Germline V CDR1 and CDR2: SEHNR, FQNEAQ (reference sequence). Trimming removed 4 bases at V and 5 bases at J, with 8 bases between. CDR3 amino acids: CASSWQGTEAFF. CDR3 coding DNA: TGTGCCAGCAGCTGGCAGGGGACTGAAGCTTTCTTT.

V is TRBV12-3 or TRBV12-4 and J is TRBJ1-2, with 7 bases matching TRBD1. V dropped 5 bases and J dropped 7; count of bases not matched to a gene: 13. CDR3 length: 15 residues. In nucleotides, the CDR3 is TGTGCCAGCAGTCTCCTAGGGGACAGCTTTCTTGGCTACACCTTC. The encoded protein is CASSLLGDSFLGYTF.

The chain recombines TRBV28 with TRBJ1-2; D is unclear. V lost 3 bases and J lost 5, with 13 bases in between. The CDR3 has 14 amino acids. CDR1 MDHEN and CDR2 SYDVKM come from the germline V gene. Here the CDR3 DNA reads TGTGCCAGCAGTTTCTTGGACGTAACTTATGGCTACACCTTC. Protein sequence: CASSFLDVTYGYTF.

This clonotype was observed a handful of times. This sequence joins TRBV28 and TRBJ2-3; D unresolved. Trimming shortened V by 0 bases and J by 1 base, and 5 bases separated the two germline ends. The CDR3 covers 14 residues. Germline CDR1 is MDHEN and CDR2 is SYDVKM. Here the CDR3 reads CASSLWQGTDTQYF. CDR3 DNA: TGTGCCAGCAGTTTATGGCAGGGCACAGATACGCAGTATTTT.

In its sample, this clonotype was seen many times. The chain combines TRBV29-1 with TRBJ2-4; a possible D gene is TRBD1 (5 bases). Germline CDR1 is SQVTM and CDR2 is ANQGSEA. V was pared by 6 bases and J by 8 bases, with 11 bases between. This CDR3 has 11 amino acids. CDR3 coding DNA: TGCAGCGTGGCAGGGCCCGACATTCAGTACTTC. The encoded protein is CSVAGPDIQYF. Supplemented by reference TRBV29-1 and TRBJ2-4, the full variable domain reads SAVISQKPSRDICQRGTSLTIQCQVDSQVTMMFWYRQQPGQSLTLIATANQGSEATYESGFVIDKFPISRPNLTFSTLTVSNMSPEDSSIYLCSVAGPDIQYFGAGTRLSVL.

The CDR3: CASSLERGGYNEQFF. CDR3 in DNA: TGTGCCAGCAGTTTGGAGCGGGGGGGCTACAATGAGCAGTTCTTC. The chain recombines TRBV27 with TRBJ2-1; 10 bases match TRBD2. The CDR3 consists of 15 residues. The J segment lost 3 bases and the V segment lost 3 bases, leaving 2 bases of the junction unmatched. CDR1 and CDR2 (germline): MNHEY, SMNVEV (reference sequence).

This clonotype appeared a few times. The chain uses TRBV20-1 and TRBJ2-7, with TRBD2 matching over 12 bases. In germline, CDR1 is DFQATT, CDR2 SNEGSKA (reference sequence). V was pared by 0 bases and J by 2 bases, with 11 bases of the junction left unmatched. This CDR3 has 18 residues. The CDR3 region is CSARDFKAASGRAYEQYF. The DNA of the CDR3 is TGCAGTGCTAGAGATTTTAAGGCGGCTAGCGGGAGGGCCTACGAGCAGTACTTC.

This clonotype has ten or more counts. The rearrangement joins TRBV12-3 or TRBV12-4 to TRBJ2-7, with 10 bases that match TRBD2. This CDR3 spans 14 amino acids. V shed 5 bases and J 3 bases; nucleotides not matched to a gene: 4. CDR3 in DNA: TGTGCCAGCAGTGAGACTAGCGGGTTCTACGAGCAGTACTTC. Encoded protein: CASSETSGFYEQYF.

This clonotype has just a few counts. The rearrangement uses TRBV6-2 or TRBV6-3 and TRBJ2-2; 10 nucleotides align to TRBD2. The CDR3 runs 15 residues. Per the germline V gene, CDR1 is MNHEY and CDR2 is SVGEGT. With V trimmed by 5 bases and J by 3 bases, 3 bases remained unmatched. CDR3 sequence: CASSSGREDTGELFF. The CDR3 bases are TGTGCCAGCAGTAGCGGGAGGGAGGACACCGGGGAGCTGTTTTTT.

This clonotype was counted many times. The chain has TRBV7-2 and TRBJ2-7; perhaps TRBD2 as D (5 bases). Trimming pared 5 bases from V and 3 bases from J, leaving 11 bases between. Germline CDR1 reads SGHTA; CDR2 reads FQGNSA. This CDR3 contains 13 residues. CDR3 bases: TGTGCCAGCAGCCTCGGACTCCTCTACGAGCAGTACTTC. The encoded protein is CASSLGLLYEQYF.

This clonotype has only one observation. This chain links TRBV7-3 with TRBJ2-1; possible D gene TRBD1, 6 bases. This CDR3 has 16 amino acids. Trimming stripped 6 bases from V and 0 bases from J, with 15 bases between. The germline V gene has CDR1 SGHTA and CDR2 FQGTGA. The CDR3 DNA reads TGTGCCAGCAGGGTCAACAGGGAGAGCTCCTACAATGAGCAGTTCTTC. Protein product: CASRVNRESSYNEQFF.

This clonotype came up a few times. The rearrangement joins TRBV29-1 to TRBJ2-7; TRBD1 is a possible D gene (6 bases). The CDR3 is 13 amino acids. With 4 bases removed from V and 4 bases from J, the gap between germline ends came to 14 bases. The V gene's germline CDR1 is SQVTM and CDR2 ANQGSEA. The CDR3 sequence: CSVVSGDWYEQYF. Written as DNA, the CDR3 is TGCAGCGTTGTGTCAGGGGATTGGTACGAGCAGTACTTC.

In its sample, this clonotype was seen a few times. The chain couples TRBV7-3 to TRBJ2-1; no firm D call. Germline CDR1 and CDR2: SGHTA and FQGTGA. The CDR3 totals 15 residues. Deletions cut 3 bases from V and 4 bases from J, with 13 bases between. The CDR3 bases are TGTGCCAGCAGCTTTGGGCTGGGCCCTTACAATGAGCAGTTCTTC. Translated, it gives CASSFGLGPYNEQFF.

A few counts support this clonotype. This chain uses TRBV11-1 with TRBJ2-1, with TRBD2 matching 7 bases. V shed 1 base, J shed 6 bases, and the junction held 3 bases outside the gene matches. This CDR3 comprises 14 residues. Germline V gene data show CDR1 as SGHAT and CDR2 as FQDESV (reference sequence). The CDR3 DNA follows: TGTGCCAGCAGCTTAGTCACGGGGGGCAATGAGCAGTTCTTC. Amino acids: CASSLVTGGNEQFF.

The chain couples TRBV7-6 to TRBJ2-2; D is unclear. Germline lookup yields CDR1 SGHVS and CDR2 FNYEAQ. Trimming pared 3 bases from V and 7 bases from J, leaving 12 bases between. The CDR3 length is 14 residues. The CDR3 loop reads CASSFLGYGGELFF. CDR3 coding DNA: TGTGCCAGCAGCTTCCTCGGGTACGGCGGGGAGCTGTTTTTT.

This clonotype was counted between two and nine times. The chain has TRBV7-9 and TRBJ1-4, with 8 bases lining up with TRBD1. J gave up 9 bases and V 8 bases, and 8 bases lay outside the gene matches. Germline assignment: CDR1 SEHNR and CDR2 FQNEAQ (reference sequence). The CDR3 has 13 residues. The CDR3 DNA is TGTGCCAGCGCGGACAGGGAGGAGCAAAAACTGTTTTTT. Translation: CASADREEQKLFF. Variable domain in full (rest from reference TRBV7-9 and TRBJ1-4): DTGVSQNPRHKITKRGQNVTFRCDPISEHNRLYWYRQTLGQGPEFLTYFQNEAQLEKSRLLSDRFSAERPKGSFSTLEIQRTEQGDSAMYLCASADREEQKLFFGSGTQLSVL.

This clonotype was seen at least ten times. The chain employs TRBV29-1 and TRBJ2-7, with 9 bases fitting TRBD1. The CDR3 has 14 residues. With V trimmed by 7 bases and J by 2 bases, 9 bases remained unmatched. The germline gives CDR1 SQVTM, CDR2 ANQGSEA. CDR3 residues: CSATRDRAPYEQYF. The CDR3 bases are TGCAGCGCCACCCGGGACAGGGCTCCCTACGAGCAGTACTTC.

J is TRBJ2-3 and V is TRBV29-1; D is perhaps TRBD2 (5 bases). The germline V and J ends were trimmed by 6 bases and 2 bases, with 15 bases remaining between them. CDR3 length equals 14 residues. CDR1 is SQVTM and CDR2 is ANQGSEA in the germline V gene. The CDR3 region has the DNA TGCAGCGTAAATTTTCGGACTTACACAGATACGCAGTATTTT. Amino acids: CSVNFRTYTDTQYF.

V and J are TRBV4-3 and TRBJ2-7; the D gene is possibly TRBD2 (6 bases). The germline V and J ends were trimmed by 0 bases and 3 bases, with 12 bases remaining between them. Germline V gives CDR1 LGHNA, CDR2 YSLEER. This CDR3 comprises 15 residues. The chain's CDR3 is CASSQERDSGYEQYF. The CDR3 nucleotides read TGCGCCAGCAGCCAAGAACGAGATAGCGGCTACGAGCAGTACTTC.

On this clonotype: A read error may be the cause here, since a much bigger clone is one base away. The chain is built from TRBV6-5 and TRBJ2-7, with TRBD1 matching over 7 bases. The CDR3 runs to 15 residues. CDR1 is MNHEY, CDR2 SVGAGI, per germline. V lost 2 bases, J lost 3 bases, and 7 bases stayed unmatched. In nucleotides, the CDR3 is TGTGCCAGCAGTTACGCGAGGACAGGATACTACGAGCAGTACTTC. Amino acid sequence: CASSYARTGYYEQYF.

This clonotype was counted a few times. This chain uses TRBV5-6 with TRBJ2-7, with 11 bases that match TRBD2. The CDR3 runs 14 residues. CDR1 is SGHDT, CDR2 YYEEEE, per germline. Trimming cost V 4 bases and J 2 bases; bases outside gene matches: 2. In DNA, the CDR3 is TGTGCCAGCAGCCTTAGCGGGAGGGCCTACGAGCAGTACTTC. It encodes CASSLSGRAYEQYF.

This sequence joins TRBV20-1 and TRBJ2-1, with a possible D match to TRBD2 (5 bases). Germline assignment: CDR1 DFQATT and CDR2 SNEGSKA (reference sequence). The length of the CDR3 is 16 residues. V shed 0 bases and J shed 8 bases, with 20 bases lying between them. Here the CDR3 DNA reads TGCAGTGCTAGAGATACGGGGTCGACACTGGGCGATGAGCAGTTCTTC. Encoded protein: CSARDTGSTLGDEQFF.

This sequence joins TRBV4-1 and TRBJ2-7; D is uncertain. Germline V lookup: CDR1 MGHRA, CDR2 YSYEKL. The V end was cut by 0 bases, the J end by 4 bases, with 19 bases between. CDR3 size: 17 residues. This CDR3 reads CASSQEYPTPIQYEQYF. DNA for the CDR3: TGCGCCAGCAGCCAAGAATACCCGACCCCAATCCAATACGAGCAGTACTTC.

The chain uses TRBV11-3 and TRBJ2-5; D is perhaps TRBD1 or TRBD2 (5 bases each). This CDR3 contains 15 residues. V lost 1 base to trimming and J lost 1 base, with 10 bases between them. Germline V gives CDR1 SGHNT, CDR2 YENEEA. The CDR3 DNA follows: TGTGCCAGCAGCTTAGCGAGGGACCCCCAAGAGACCCAGTACTTC. Protein: CASSLARDPQETQYF.